This T cell receptor beta chain was recorded in a study of brain metastases from non-small cell lung cancer (dated by TCRdb to the late 2010s). With regard to the full study: The study profiled the immune microenvironment of paired resected primary tumors and brain metastases from non-small-cell lung cancer patients.

As encoded in the germline V gene (reference sequence), CDR1 is MNHEY while CDR2 is SMNVEV. V is trimmed back by 3 bases and J by 6 bases, and the junction contains 4 bases that no gene match accounts for. Taken from cysteine to phenylalanine, the CDR3 has 14 residues. This entry keeps only the CDR3 DNA: 42 bases, framed from base 1. A cohort of 39 patients with surgically resected non-small-cell lung cancer, for whom both primary tumor and brain metastasis specimens were available, was included. Archival formalin-fixed, paraffin-embedded tissues were used as the tumor specimens. As regards this clone: It has no known antigen specificity. No base quality values were provided; no much bigger clone lies one nucleotide off.

Study-wide conclusions, independent of this receptor: Compared with the matched primary tumors, T-cell clones appeared to be expanded in about two thirds of brain metastases. T-cell infiltration was lower in brain metastases than in primary tumors (P < 0.001). Paired brain metastases and primary tumors largely shared TCR repertoires, although T-cell densities in the metastases were sparse.

Libraries were prepared through the immunoSEQ multiplex PCR assay. Alongside a 770-gene immune expression panel, the team sequenced the T-cell receptor beta chain repertoire. TCRdb re-hosts the immuneACCESS table, in-frame sequences only. Its copies lack some clones; in the studies checked, an unresolved V gene accounts for under half of them, and the cause for the rest is not known. The sample contains 4,100 or so clones, nearly 90% of them found a single time. The ten largest clonotypes hold over 10% of the sample. The sequencing sample was made of tissue from a brain metastasis. What the cell subset or site label conveys for this sample: resected brain metastasis paired with primary lung tumor. This sequence was found in a donor at least 40 years old with non-small cell lung cancer. This sequence uses TRBV27 and TRBJ2-2; 7 nucleotides in the junction match TRBD1. CDR3 reads: CASSFRDSSGELFF. The DNA is TGTGCCAGCAGTTTCCGGGACAGCTCCGGGGAGCTGTTTTTT.